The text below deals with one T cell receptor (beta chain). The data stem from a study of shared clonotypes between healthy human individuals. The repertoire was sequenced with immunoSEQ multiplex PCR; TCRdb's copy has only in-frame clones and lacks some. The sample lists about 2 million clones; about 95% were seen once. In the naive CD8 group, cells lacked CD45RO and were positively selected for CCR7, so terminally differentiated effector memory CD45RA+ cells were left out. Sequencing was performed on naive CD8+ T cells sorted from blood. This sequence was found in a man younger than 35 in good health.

CDR3 nucleotides: TGTGCCAGCGCGGGTCATGAGCAGTTCTTC. Residues: CASAGHEQFF. The V gene is TRBV25-1, the J gene TRBJ2-1; tentatively, D is TRBD2 (5 bases). The V gene's germline CDR1 is MGHDK and CDR2 SYGVNS. The CDR3 loop spans 10 amino acids. V lost 8 bases to trimming and J lost 8 bases, with 7 bases between them.